This T cell receptor beta chain derives from a study of shared clonotypes between healthy human individuals. Between the trimmed V and J ends, which lost 2 bases and 3 bases, there was a span of 17 bases. The CDR3 is 16 amino acids. The germline V gene encodes CDR1 SGHRS and CDR2 YFSETQ. Clones were sequenced by immunoSEQ multiplex PCR, and TCRdb holds only the in-frame ones, with some missing. The data contain fewer than 850,000 clones, about 90% of them singletons. The origin of this receptor is a man between 18 and 35 years old in good health. Some clones in this sample may be carry-over from other donors' samples. Specimen: memory CD8+ T cells from PBMCs. Sample subset: CD45RO+ cells pooled with CCR7-negative TemRA cells. The J gene is TRBJ1-1, the V gene TRBV5-1; the D is unclear. The CDR3 region has the DNA TGCGCCAGCAGCTTCCCGGGCCGATCACTCCACACTGAAGCTTTCTTT. Protein product: CASSFPGRSLHTEAFF.